Reported below is one T cell receptor beta chain. Authors' processing steps: Reference gene primers were amplified, and this amplification served to estimate nucleated cell counts. Only in-frame clones appear in the TCRdb table, and some are missing; sequencing was by immunoSEQ multiplex PCR. That table furnishes V, J and clone size, whereas the DNA furnished D and trimming. The data show fewer than 200,000 clones, 82% seen once. This record comes from a study of blood T cell repertoires in COVID-19. In the study overall: The samples span acute and convalescent COVID-19 from the United States, Italy and Spain. The cDNA or gDNA used as material had been derived from T cells, B-cell-depleted T cells, or PBMCs.

The CDR3 runs to 13 residues. Germline assignment: CDR1 SEHNR and CDR2 FQNEAQ (reference sequence). Trimming left V 5 bases short and J 2 bases short, with 10 bases between. Material for sequencing was peripheral blood. The chain links TRBV7-9 to TRBJ2-7; D unclear. This clonotype was obtained from a woman between 70 and 85 years old with acute or convalescent COVID-19. The chain's CDR3 is CASSPAQTYEQYF. The CDR3 DNA follows: TGTGCCAGCAGCCCGGCACAGACCTACGAGCAGTACTTC.